The 27 T cell receptor beta chains below were found in one sample sequenced in a study of blood T cells in healthy people across ages (dated by TCRdb to between 2014 and 2017). Library method: 5' RACE. A second PCR of 7 to 11 cycles was run with a J-beta primer mix and a sample-barcoded 5' primer. TCRdb cleaned the public reads at Q25 with fastp, built clones with MiXCR and kept in-frame beta chains. All rows with the same CDR3 protein become a single entry with the most common DNA and genes. This sample comprises 1.8 million or so distinct CDR3 sequences, about two fifths of them detected only once. The ten largest clones capture under 25% of the sample. Sequenced sample: blood. Source of these receptors: a human donor in good health.

This clonotype was observed once. The chain recombines TRBV5-6 with TRBJ1-3, with D possibly matching TRBD1 (5 bases). CDR1 is SGHDT, CDR2 YYEEEE, per germline. Trimming shortened V by 0 bases and J by 9 bases, and 13 bases separated the two germline ends. The CDR3 covers 14 residues. The CDR3 DNA sequence: TGTGCCAGCAGCTTGGAACGGGGGAGTACCACCATATATTTT. This translates into CASSLERGSTTIYF.

V and J are TRBV12-3 or TRBV12-4 and TRBJ2-1; a possible D gene is TRBD1 (7 bases). The V gene lost 3 bases and the J gene lost 15 bases, with 18 bases spanning the gap. The CDR3 sequence is 13 residues long. The CDR3, as DNA: TGTGCCAGCAGTTTTCAGGAGGGGGCGCCTAGGTTCTTC. The encoded protein is CASSFQEGAPRFF.

V is TRBV30 and J is TRBJ2-1; 8 nucleotides match TRBD1. Per germline, CDR1 GTSNPN and CDR2 SVGIG (reference sequence). The CDR3 is made up of 14 amino acids. V shed 3 bases, J shed 10 bases, and the junction held 11 bases outside the gene matches. CDR3 coding DNA: TGTGCCTGGAGCGCGGACAGGGAATCTGCCGAGCAGTTCTTC. This encodes CAWSADRESAEQFF.

The gene calls are TRBV12-3 or TRBV12-4 and TRBJ2-6; D not resolved. V was cut by 1 base and J by 0 bases, with 7 bases left in between. The CDR3 is 16 residues long. This CDR3 is CASSLVQSSGANVLTF. Written as DNA, the CDR3 is TGTGCCAGCAGTTTAGTCCAGAGCTCTGGGGCCAACGTCCTGACTTTC.

This clonotype has a count of ten or more. The V call is TRBV20-1, the J call TRBJ2-5; D perhaps matches TRBD2 (5 bases). Germline CDR1 and CDR2: DFQATT and SNEGSKA (reference sequence). The CDR3 is 13 residues long. V was clipped by 6 bases and J by 4 bases, with 15 bases between them. The CDR3 reads CSAVGTSRETQYF. As DNA, the CDR3 is TGCAGTGCCGTGGGAACTAGTCGAGAGACCCAGTACTTC.

This clonotype turned up a few times. An end of the junction differs from the germline gene, which may be a read error. The V call is TRBV18, the J call TRBJ2-5; 9 bases fit TRBD1. The germline V gene encodes CDR1 KGHSH and CDR2 LQKENI. The CDR3 covers 16 residues. CDR3 DNA sequence: TGTGCCAGCTCGCCACGGACAGGGGCCCCCCAAGAGACCCAGTACTTC. This gives the protein CASSPRTGAPQETQYF.

This clonotype was picked up a small number of times. This rearrangement joins TRBV29-1 to TRBJ2-7, with D possibly TRBD1 on 6 matching bases. The CDR3 is 12 amino acids. V shed 3 bases and J shed 6 bases, with 12 bases lying between them. Germline V gene sequence: CDR1 SQVTM, CDR2 ANQGSEA. The DNA of the CDR3 is TGCAGCGTTGAGGGGGCTGGGGGCGAGCAGTACTTC. Its protein product is CSVEGAGGEQYF.

The V gene is TRBV28, the J gene TRBJ2-1; the D is unclear. The CDR3 has 12 amino acids. V lost 2 bases to trimming and J lost 10 bases, with 9 bases between them. The germline gives CDR1 MDHEN, CDR2 SYDVKM. DNA of the CDR3: TGTGCCAGCAGTTTACCCACTTACGAGCAGTTCTTC. Amino acids: CASSLPTYEQFF.

A few counts support this clonotype. V is TRBV7-2 and J is TRBJ1-1; D not certain. Per the germline V gene, CDR1 is SGHTA and CDR2 is FQGNSA. V was pared by 7 bases and J by 3 bases, with 12 bases between. The length of the CDR3 is 13 residues. In nucleotides, the CDR3 is TGTGCCAGCACCACCACCGGAGACACTGAAGCTTTCTTT. Translated, it gives CASTTTGDTEAFF. Variable domain in full (rest from reference TRBV7-2 and TRBJ1-1): GAGVSQSPSNKVTEKGKDVELRCDPISGHTALYWYRQSLGQGLEFLIYFQGNSAPDKSGLPSDRFSAERTGGSVSTLTIQRTQQEDSAVYLCASTTTGDTEAFFGQGTRLTVV.

In this sample, this clonotype turned up a few times. J is TRBJ2-7 and V is TRBV18, with D possibly being TRBD1 or TRBD2 (6 bases each). The CDR3 totals 14 residues. Per the germline V gene, CDR1 is KGHSH and CDR2 is LQKENI. V lost 3 bases to trimming and J lost 6 bases, with 15 bases between them. This CDR3 reads CASSPVAEGGEQYF. CDR3 in DNA: TGTGCCAGCTCACCGGTAGCGGAGGGGGGCGAGCAGTACTTC. The complete variable domain, with remaining parts taken from reference TRBV18 and TRBJ2-7, reads NAGVMQNPRHLVRRRGQEARLRCSPMKGHSHVYWYRQLPEEGLKFMVYLQKENIIDESGMPKERFSAEFPKEGPSILRIQQVVRGDSAAYFCASSPVAEGGEQYFGPGTRLTVT.

The chain is built from TRBV27 and TRBJ2-5, with D possibly matching TRBD2 (5 bases). The CDR3 contains 16 residues. Germline lookup yields CDR1 MNHEY and CDR2 SMNVEV (reference sequence). V lost 1 base, J lost 1 base, and 13 bases lay in between. The CDR3 DNA reads TGTGCCAGCAGTTTATTCGGAGGTAGCCTCCAAGAGACCCAGTACTTC. The encoded protein is CASSLFGGSLQETQYF.

The table lists this clonotype with a few counts. The chain is built from TRBV4-3 and TRBJ1-5; D gene ambiguous. The CDR3 consists of 12 residues. Trimming took off 0 bases at V and 4 bases at J, with 1 base between the two ends. The germline V gene has CDR1 LGHNA and CDR2 YSLEER. CDR3 protein: CASSQENQPQHF. For the CDR3, the DNA is TGCGCCAGCAGCCAAGAGAATCAGCCCCAGCATTTT.

CDR3 in amino acids: CASSLARDYQETQYF. The CDR3 DNA reads as TGCGCCAGCAGCTTGGCCAGGGACTATCAAGAGACCCAGTACTTC. The chain employs TRBV5-1 and TRBJ2-5, with 7 nucleotides matching TRBD2. The CDR3 sequence is 15 residues long. Germline lookup yields CDR1 SGHRS and CDR2 YFSETQ. V gave up 0 bases and J gave up 2 bases; unmatched junction bases: 4.

CDR3 in amino acids: CSVAGLYMNTEAFF. The CDR3, as DNA: TGCAGCGTCGCTGGGCTGTACATGAACACTGAAGCTTTCTTT. J is TRBJ1-1 and V is TRBV29-1; D unclear. V lost 6 bases and J lost 0, with 14 bases in between. Germline V gene sequence: CDR1 SQVTM, CDR2 ANQGSEA. This CDR3 region has 14 residues.

This clonotype was found a few times. The J gene is TRBJ2-7, the V gene TRBV14; 9 bases are a match to TRBD1. Trimming at V came to 5 bases and at J to 1 base, leaving 12 bases not matched to a gene. CDR1 and CDR2 from the germline V gene are SGHDN and FVKESK. The CDR3 has 17 amino acids. The CDR3 is CASSSSTGTGPSYEQYF. CDR3 bases: TGTGCCAGCAGCTCCAGCACCGGGACAGGGCCGTCCTACGAGCAGTACTTC. Together with reference TRBV14 and TRBJ2-7, the CDR3 gives the full variable domain: EAGVTQFPSHSVIEKGQTVTLRCDPISGHDNLYWYRRVMGKEIKFLLHFVKESKQDESGMPNNRFLAERTGGTYSTLKVQPAELEDSGVYFCASSSSTGTGPSYEQYFGPGTRLTVT.

This clonotype was counted at least ten times. V usage is TRBV29-1 and J usage is TRBJ2-3; TRBD2 is a possible D gene (6 bases). V was shortened by 3 bases and J by 1 base, with 11 bases between the two germline ends. This CDR3 comprises 14 residues. The germline V gene has CDR1 SQVTM and CDR2 ANQGSEA. The CDR3 here is CSVDPTGGTDTQYF. CDR3 DNA sequence: TGCAGCGTTGATCCCACGGGGGGCACAGATACGCAGTATTTT.

This clonotype came up a few times. The chain has TRBV29-1 and TRBJ1-2; D gene ambiguous. The CDR3 is 11 residues long. Trimming left V 2 bases short and J 5 bases short, with 6 bases between. From germline, CDR1 is SQVTM and CDR2 ANQGSEA. The CDR3 protein is CSVERAYGYTF. CDR3 sequence (DNA): TGCAGCGTTGAACGGGCTTATGGCTACACCTTC. Full variable domain (remainder filled in from reference TRBV29-1 and TRBJ1-2): SAVISQKPSRDICQRGTSLTIQCQVDSQVTMMFWYRQQPGQSLTLIATANQGSEATYESGFVIDKFPISRPNLTFSTLTVSNMSPEDSSIYLCSVERAYGYTFGSGTRLTVV.

This chain uses TRBV29-1 with TRBJ1-2; unclear D gene. V was clipped by 6 bases and J by 4 bases, with 21 bases between them. The germline CDR1 and CDR2 sequences are SQVTM and ANQGSEA. The CDR3 is 15 residues long. CDR3 in amino acids: CSVDRTGYSIYGYTF. In DNA form, the CDR3 reads TGCAGCGTGGATCGAACTGGCTACAGCATCTATGGCTACACCTTC.

V gene TRBV12-5 combines with J gene TRBJ2-1, with 11 bases fitting TRBD2. Germline V gene data show CDR1 as LGHNT and CDR2 as FRNRAP. V lost 4 bases to trimming and J lost 0 bases; unmatched junction nucleotides: 2. The CDR3 length is 16 residues. CDR3 coding DNA: TGTGCTAGTGGTTCTACTAGCGGGAGCTCCTACAATGAGCAGTTCTTC. Protein sequence: CASGSTSGSSYNEQFF.

The V gene is TRBV6-1, the J gene TRBJ2-7; possible D gene TRBD1, 5 bases. Per germline, CDR1 MNHNS and CDR2 SASEGT. The CDR3 covers 14 residues. V was trimmed by 8 bases and J by 3 bases, leaving 17 bases between them. Written as DNA, the CDR3 is TGTGCCAGCCGTAAGGGGCAGGAGCGCTACGAGCAGTACTTC. Translation gives CASRKGQERYEQYF.

The chain combines TRBV7-2 with TRBJ2-5, with TRBD1 identical over 8 bases. Per germline, CDR1 SGHTA and CDR2 FQGNSA. V shed 4 bases, J shed 7 bases, and the junction held 8 bases outside the gene matches. This CDR3 is built from 14 residues. The CDR3, as DNA: TGTGCCAGCAGCTCCCAGGGGGCGCAGGGGACCCAGTACTTC. It translates to CASSSQGAQGTQYF.

This clonotype turned up a few times. This chain uses TRBV15 with TRBJ2-5; no clear D gene. CDR1 and CDR2 (germline): LNHNV, YYDKDF (reference sequence). This CDR3 region has 13 residues. Trimming stripped 4 bases from V and 2 bases from J, with 8 bases between. The CDR3 DNA sequence: TGTGCCACCAGCAACAGCTTTCAAGAGACCCAGTACTTC. Its translation: CATSNSFQETQYF. The complete variable domain, with remaining parts taken from reference TRBV15 and TRBJ2-5, reads DAMVIQNPRYQVTQFGKPVTLSCSQTLNHNVMYWYQQKSSQAPKLLFHYYDKDFNNEADTPDNFQSRRPNTSFCFLDIRSPGLGDTAMYLCATSNSFQETQYFGPGTRLLVL.

This clonotype has more than one count but fewer than ten. The chain is built from TRBV29-1 and TRBJ2-7, with D maybe TRBD1 (5 bases). Germline V lookup: CDR1 SQVTM, CDR2 ANQGSEA. This CDR3 spans 13 amino acids. Trimming cost V 0 bases and J 4 bases, with 10 bases left between them. The DNA for the CDR3 is TGCAGCGTTGAAGAAGGGGCAGATTACGAGCAGTACTTC. Amino acids: CSVEEGADYEQYF.

The rearrangement joins TRBV6-5 to TRBJ2-1; perhaps TRBD2 as D (6 bases). This CDR3 has 15 residues. Trimming shortened V by 0 bases and J by 5 bases, and 11 bases separated the two germline ends. The germline V gene has CDR1 MNHEY and CDR2 SVGAGI. CDR3 sequence (DNA): TGTGCCAGCAGTTACTCGTCGGGGGTTAACAATGAGCAGTTCTTC. This codes for CASSYSSGVNNEQFF.

The count of this clonotype is one. The chain couples TRBV19 to TRBJ2-3; TRBD1 aligns across 8 bases. Germline lookup yields CDR1 LNHDA and CDR2 SQIVND (reference sequence). Trimming removed 9 bases from V and 0 bases from J; junction bases left unmatched: 11. This CDR3 spans 16 amino acids. CDR3 coding DNA: TGTGCCAGCGCTGCGGTCAGGACAGGGAGCACAGATACGCAGTATTTT. As protein: CASAAVRTGSTDTQYF.

The CDR3 coding sequence is TGTGCCGGCTTGACAGGGCTACACGAGCAGTACTTC. It codes for CAGLTGLHEQYF. The chain carries TRBV21-1 and TRBJ2-5; the DNA was not used to check the table's D call, TRBD1. The DNA end lines up better with TRBJ2-7; the J call may be wrong. TRBV21-1 is a documented pseudogene. CDR3 length: 12 residues.

The rearrangement uses TRBV29-1 and TRBJ2-1, with TRBD1 matching over 7 bases. Germline V gives CDR1 SQVTM, CDR2 ANQGSEA. V dropped 5 bases and J dropped 3; count of bases not matched to a gene: 4. CDR3 size: 13 residues. In nucleotides, the CDR3 is TGCAGCGTTACAGGGGCTAACTACAATGAGCAGTTCTTC. This gives the protein CSVTGANYNEQFF.